This T cell receptor (beta chain) was retrieved from a study of cytomegalovirus exposure and HLA in healthy donors. Study context: Within an early data release were tens of millions of unique TCRs drawn from HLA-typed donors.

PCR employed 60 Vbeta and 13 Jbeta primers. Some clones are missing from TCRdb's copy, which holds only in-frame ones; the method was immunoSEQ multiplex PCR. The repertoire consists of approximately 94,000 clones, with around 80% occurring once and the leading ten covering less than 6%. In germline, CDR1 is SNHLY, CDR2 FYNNEI. The trim removed 4 bases at V and 14 bases at J, leaving 9 bases unmatched. CDR3 length: 14 residues. This TCR was sampled from a man aged 30 to 45 in good health and CMV-seropositive. The material sequenced was PBMCs. V is TRBV2 and J is TRBJ2-1, with 12 bases fitting TRBD1. CDR3 region: CASSGQPGQGAKFF. The CDR3 coding sequence is TGTGCCAGCAGTGGACAACCGGGACAGGGGGCGAAGTTCTTC.